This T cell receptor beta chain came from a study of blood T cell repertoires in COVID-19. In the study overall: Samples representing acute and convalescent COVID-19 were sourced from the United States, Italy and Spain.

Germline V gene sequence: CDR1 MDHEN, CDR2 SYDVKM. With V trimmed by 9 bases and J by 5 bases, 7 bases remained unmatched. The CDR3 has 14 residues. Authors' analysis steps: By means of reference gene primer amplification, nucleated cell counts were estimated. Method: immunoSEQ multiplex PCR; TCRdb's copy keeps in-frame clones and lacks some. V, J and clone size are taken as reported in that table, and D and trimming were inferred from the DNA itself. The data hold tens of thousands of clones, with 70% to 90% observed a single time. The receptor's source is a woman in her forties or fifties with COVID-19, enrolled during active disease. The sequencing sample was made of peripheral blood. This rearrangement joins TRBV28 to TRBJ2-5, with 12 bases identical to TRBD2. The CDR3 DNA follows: TGTGCCAGTTTTGCTAGCGGGAGGGGGGAGACCCAGTACTTC. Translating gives CASFASGRGETQYF.